This T cell receptor beta chain was retrieved from a study of blood T cell repertoires in COVID-19. For the study at large: The United States, Italy and Spain were the sources of the acute and convalescent COVID-19 samples. Nucleic acid was either cDNA or gDNA, and it came from T cells, B-cell-depleted T cells, or PBMCs.

Comment on this clone: Other DNA sequences within the sample encode an identical CDR3.

The V gene's germline CDR1 is SGHRS and CDR2 YFSETQ. The CDR3 spans 14 residues. The V gene end was trimmed by 0 bases and the J gene end by 4 bases; junction bases not matched to a gene: 3. Those enrolled, adults aged about 18 to 89 years, came from roughly 23 US areas. Cohort allocation depended upon clinical history that participants reported. Clones were read by immunoSEQ multiplex PCR, and TCRdb kept only the in-frame ones, dropping some. Of 250,000 or so clones detected, 65% to 85% appear once; the ten largest clones hold about 3%. This clonotype was sampled from a middle-aged man who had recovered from COVID-19. Source material: PBMCs or T cells enriched from blood (not recorded which). The chain carries TRBV5-1 and TRBJ1-2, with 7 bases aligning to TRBD1. The CDR3 is CASSLEGAAYGYTF. The CDR3 bases are TGCGCCAGCAGCTTGGAGGGGGCAGCCTATGGCTACACCTTC.